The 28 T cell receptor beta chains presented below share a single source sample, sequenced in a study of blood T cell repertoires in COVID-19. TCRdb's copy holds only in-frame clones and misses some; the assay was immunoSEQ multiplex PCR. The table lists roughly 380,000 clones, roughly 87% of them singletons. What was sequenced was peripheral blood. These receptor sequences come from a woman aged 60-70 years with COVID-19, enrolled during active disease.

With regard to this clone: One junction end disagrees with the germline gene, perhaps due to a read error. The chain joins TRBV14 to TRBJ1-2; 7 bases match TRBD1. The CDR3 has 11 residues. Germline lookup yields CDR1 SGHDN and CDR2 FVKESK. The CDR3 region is CASSRGGGFDF. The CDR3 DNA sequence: TGTGCCAGCAGCCGCGGAGGGGGCTTCGACTTC.

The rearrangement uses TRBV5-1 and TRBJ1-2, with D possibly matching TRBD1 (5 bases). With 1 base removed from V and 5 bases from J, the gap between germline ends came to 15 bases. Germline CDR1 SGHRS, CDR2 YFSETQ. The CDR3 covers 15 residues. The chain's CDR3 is CASSLNGHGLYGYTF. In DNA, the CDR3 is TGCGCCAGCAGCTTGAATGGACACGGATTATATGGCTACACCTTC.

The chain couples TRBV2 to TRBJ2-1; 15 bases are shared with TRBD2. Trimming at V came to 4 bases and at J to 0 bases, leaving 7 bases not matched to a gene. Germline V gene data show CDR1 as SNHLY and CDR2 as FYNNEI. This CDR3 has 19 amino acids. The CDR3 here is CASSVWGLAGGPSYNEQFF. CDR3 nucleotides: TGTGCCAGCAGTGTTTGGGGACTAGCGGGGGGCCCCTCCTACAATGAGCAGTTCTTC.

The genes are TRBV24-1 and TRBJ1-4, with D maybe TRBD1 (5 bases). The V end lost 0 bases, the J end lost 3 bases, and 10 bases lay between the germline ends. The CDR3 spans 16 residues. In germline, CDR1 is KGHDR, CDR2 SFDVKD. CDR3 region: CATSDLYSGPNEKLFF. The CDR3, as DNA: TGTGCCACCAGTGATTTGTACTCAGGGCCTAATGAAAAACTGTTTTTT.

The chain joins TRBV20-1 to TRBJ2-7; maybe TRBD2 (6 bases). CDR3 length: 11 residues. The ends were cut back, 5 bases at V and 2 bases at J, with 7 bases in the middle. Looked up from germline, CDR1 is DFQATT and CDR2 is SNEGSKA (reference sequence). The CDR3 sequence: CSAERAYEQYF. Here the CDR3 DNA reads TGCAGTGCTGAGCGGGCCTACGAGCAGTACTTC.

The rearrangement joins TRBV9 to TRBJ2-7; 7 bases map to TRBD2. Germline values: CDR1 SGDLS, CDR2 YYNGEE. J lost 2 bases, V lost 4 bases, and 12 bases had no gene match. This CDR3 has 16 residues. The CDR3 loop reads CASSRWGSGVAYEQYF. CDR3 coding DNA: TGTGCCAGCAGCAGATGGGGCAGCGGGGTGGCCTACGAGCAGTACTTC.

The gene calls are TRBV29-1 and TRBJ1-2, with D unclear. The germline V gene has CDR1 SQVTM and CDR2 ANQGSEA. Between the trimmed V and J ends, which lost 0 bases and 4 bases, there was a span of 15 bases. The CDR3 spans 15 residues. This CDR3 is CSVEDSSSGVYGYTF. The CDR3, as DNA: TGCAGCGTTGAAGATTCCTCATCAGGTGTCTATGGCTACACCTTC.

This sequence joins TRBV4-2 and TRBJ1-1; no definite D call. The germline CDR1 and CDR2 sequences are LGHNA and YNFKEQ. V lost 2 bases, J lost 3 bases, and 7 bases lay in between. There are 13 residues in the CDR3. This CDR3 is CASSQLFDTEAFF. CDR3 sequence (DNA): TGTGCCAGCAGCCAATTATTTGACACTGAAGCTTTCTTT.

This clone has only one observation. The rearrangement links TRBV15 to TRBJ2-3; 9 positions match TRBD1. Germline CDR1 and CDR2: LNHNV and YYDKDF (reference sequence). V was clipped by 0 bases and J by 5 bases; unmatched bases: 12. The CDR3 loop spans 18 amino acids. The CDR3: CATSRDLGQGLRLDTQYF. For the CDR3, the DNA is TGTGCCACCAGCAGAGATTTAGGACAGGGGTTGAGACTAGATACGCAGTATTTT. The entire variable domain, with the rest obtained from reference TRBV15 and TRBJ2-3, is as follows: DAMVIQNPRYQVTQFGKPVTLSCSQTLNHNVMYWYQQKSSQAPKLLFHYYDKDFNNEADTPDNFQSRRPNTSFCFLDIRSPGLGDTAMYLCATSRDLGQGLRLDTQYFGPGTRLTVL.

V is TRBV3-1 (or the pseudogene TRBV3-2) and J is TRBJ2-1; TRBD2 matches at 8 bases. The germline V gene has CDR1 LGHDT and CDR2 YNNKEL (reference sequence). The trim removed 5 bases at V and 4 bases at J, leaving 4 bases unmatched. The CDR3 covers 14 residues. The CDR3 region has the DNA TGTGCCAGCAGCACAGCGGGGGCGTACAATGAGCAGTTCTTC. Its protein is CASSTAGAYNEQFF.

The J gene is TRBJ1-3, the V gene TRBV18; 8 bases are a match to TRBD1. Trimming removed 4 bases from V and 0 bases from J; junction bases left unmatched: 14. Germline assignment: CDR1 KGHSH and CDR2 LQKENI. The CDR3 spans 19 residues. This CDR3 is CASSLNLPGQVGSGNTIYF. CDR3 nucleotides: TGTGCCAGCTCACTTAACCTTCCGGGACAGGTCGGCTCTGGAAACACCATATATTTT.

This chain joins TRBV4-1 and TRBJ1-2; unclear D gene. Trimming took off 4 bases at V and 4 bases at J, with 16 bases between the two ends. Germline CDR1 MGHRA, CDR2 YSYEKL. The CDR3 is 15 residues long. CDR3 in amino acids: CASSPSSQAVYGYTF. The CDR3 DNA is TGCGCCAGCAGCCCCTCGTCACAAGCGGTCTATGGCTACACCTTC.

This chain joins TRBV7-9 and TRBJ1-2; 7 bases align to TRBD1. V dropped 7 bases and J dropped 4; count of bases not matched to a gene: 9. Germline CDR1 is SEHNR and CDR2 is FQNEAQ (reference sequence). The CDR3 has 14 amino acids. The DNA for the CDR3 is TGTGCCAGCAACAACAGGGGAGAGGGCTATGGCTACACCTTC. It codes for CASNNRGEGYGYTF.

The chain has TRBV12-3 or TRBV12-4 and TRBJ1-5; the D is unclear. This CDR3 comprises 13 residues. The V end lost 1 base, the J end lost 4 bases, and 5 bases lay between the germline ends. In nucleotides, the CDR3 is TGTGCCAGCAGTTTAGTTCCTAATCAGCCCCAGCATTTT. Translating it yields CASSLVPNQPQHF.

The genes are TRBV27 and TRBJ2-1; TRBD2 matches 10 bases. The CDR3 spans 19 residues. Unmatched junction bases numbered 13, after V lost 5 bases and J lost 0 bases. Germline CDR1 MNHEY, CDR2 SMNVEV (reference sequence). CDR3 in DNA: TGTGCCAGCAGTATCCTTAGAGCGGGGGGGCGAAGCTCCTACAATGAGCAGTTCTTC. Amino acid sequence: CASSILRAGGRSSYNEQFF.

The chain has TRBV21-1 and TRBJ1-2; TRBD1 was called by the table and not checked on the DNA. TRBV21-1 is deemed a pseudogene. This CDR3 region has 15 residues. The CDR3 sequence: CASSKVPGGLYGYTF. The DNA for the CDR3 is TGTGCCAGCAGCAAAGTTCCAGGTGGGCTCTATGGCTACACCTTC.

This chain's CDR3 is CASSQIAGGAFF. CDR3 sequence (DNA): TGTGCCAGCAGCCAAATTGCCGGAGGTGCTTTCTTT. The rearrangement uses TRBV3-1 (or the pseudogene TRBV3-2) and TRBJ1-1, with D hard to call. Trimming took off 2 bases at V and 11 bases at J, with 12 bases between the two ends. Per germline, CDR1 LGHDT and CDR2 YNNKEL (reference sequence). The CDR3 is 12 amino acids.

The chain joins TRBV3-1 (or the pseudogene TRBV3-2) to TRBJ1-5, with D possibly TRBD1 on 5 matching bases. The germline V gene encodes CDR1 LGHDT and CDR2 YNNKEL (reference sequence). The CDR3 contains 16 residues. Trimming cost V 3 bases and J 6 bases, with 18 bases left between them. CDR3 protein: CASSQGDFGRGQPQHF. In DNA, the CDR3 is TGTGCCAGCAGCCAGGGGGACTTTGGGCGAGGTCAGCCCCAGCATTTT.

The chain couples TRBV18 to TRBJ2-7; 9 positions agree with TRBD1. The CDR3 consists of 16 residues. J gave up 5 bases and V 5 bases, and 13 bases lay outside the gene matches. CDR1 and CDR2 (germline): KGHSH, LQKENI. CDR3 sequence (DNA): TGTGCCAGCTCATCCAGCACCGGGACAGGGTCCAACGAGCAGTACTTC. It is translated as CASSSSTGTGSNEQYF.

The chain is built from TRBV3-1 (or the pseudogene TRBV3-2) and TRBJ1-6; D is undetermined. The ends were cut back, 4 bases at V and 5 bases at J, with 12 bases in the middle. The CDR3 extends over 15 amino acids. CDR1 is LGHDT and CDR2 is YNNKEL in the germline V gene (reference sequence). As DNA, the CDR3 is TGTGCCAGCAGCCGGTTAGCAGCGGATAATTCACCCCTCCACTTT. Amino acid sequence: CASSRLAADNSPLHF.

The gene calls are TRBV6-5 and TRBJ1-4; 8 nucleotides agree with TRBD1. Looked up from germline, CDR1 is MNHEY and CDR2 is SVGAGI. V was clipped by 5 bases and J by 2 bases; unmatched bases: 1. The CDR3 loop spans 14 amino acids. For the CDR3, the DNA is TGTGCCAGCAGTCGGACAGGGACTAATGAAAAACTGTTTTTT. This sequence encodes CASSRTGTNEKLFF.

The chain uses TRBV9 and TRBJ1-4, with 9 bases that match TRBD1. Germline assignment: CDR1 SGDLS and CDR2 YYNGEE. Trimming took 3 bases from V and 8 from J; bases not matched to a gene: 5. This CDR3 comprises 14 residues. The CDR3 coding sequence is TGTGCCAGCAGCGCGGGACAGGGCCGCGAAAAACTGTTTTTT. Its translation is CASSAGQGREKLFF.

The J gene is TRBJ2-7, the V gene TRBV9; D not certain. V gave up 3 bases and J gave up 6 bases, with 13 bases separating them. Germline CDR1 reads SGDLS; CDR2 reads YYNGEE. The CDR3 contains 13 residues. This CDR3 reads CASSDHRASEQYF. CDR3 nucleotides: TGTGCCAGCAGCGACCACAGAGCCAGCGAGCAGTACTTC. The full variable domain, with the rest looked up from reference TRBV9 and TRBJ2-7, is DSGVTQTPKHLITATGQRVTLRCSPRSGDLSVYWYQQSLDQGLQFLIQYYNGEERAKGNILERFSAQQFPDLHSELNLSSLELGDSALYFCASSDHRASEQYFGPGTRLTVT.

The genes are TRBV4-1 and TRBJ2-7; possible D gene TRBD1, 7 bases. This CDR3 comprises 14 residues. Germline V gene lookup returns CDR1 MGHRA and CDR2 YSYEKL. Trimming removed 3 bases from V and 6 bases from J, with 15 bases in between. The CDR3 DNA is TGCGCCAGCAGCCACAGGAACAGGGGAGGCGAGCAGTACTTC. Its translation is CASSHRNRGGEQYF.

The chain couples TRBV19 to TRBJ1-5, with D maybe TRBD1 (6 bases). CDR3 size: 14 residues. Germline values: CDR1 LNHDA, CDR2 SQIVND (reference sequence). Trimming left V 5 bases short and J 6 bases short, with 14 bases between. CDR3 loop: CASSSQGPGQPQHF. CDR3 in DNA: TGTGCCAGTAGTTCGCAGGGGCCGGGTCAGCCCCAGCATTTT. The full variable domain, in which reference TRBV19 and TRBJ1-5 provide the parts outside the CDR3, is DGGITQSPKYLFRKEGQNVTLSCEQNLNHDAMYWYRQDPGQGLRLIYYSQIVNDFQKGDIAEGYSVSREKKESFPLTVTSAQKNPTAFYLCASSSQGPGQPQHFGDGTRLSIL.

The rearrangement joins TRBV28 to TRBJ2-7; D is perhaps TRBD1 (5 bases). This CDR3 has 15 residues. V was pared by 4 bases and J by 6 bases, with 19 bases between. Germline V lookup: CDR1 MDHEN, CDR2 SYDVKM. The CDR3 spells CASSSRGTPVGEQYF. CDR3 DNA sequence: TGTGCCAGCAGTTCAAGGGGTACTCCGGTGGGCGAGCAGTACTTC. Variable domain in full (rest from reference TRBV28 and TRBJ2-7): DVKVTQSSRYLVKRTGEKVFLECVQDMDHENMFWYRQDPGLGLRLIYFSYDVKMKEKGDIPEGYSVSREKKERFSLILESASTNQTSMYLCASSSRGTPVGEQYFGPGTRLTVT.

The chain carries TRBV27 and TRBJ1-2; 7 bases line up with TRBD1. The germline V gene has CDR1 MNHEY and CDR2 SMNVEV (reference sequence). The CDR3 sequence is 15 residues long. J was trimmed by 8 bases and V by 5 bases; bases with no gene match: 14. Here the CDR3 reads CASSPRQGGLWGYTF. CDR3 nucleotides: TGTGCCAGCAGTCCTCGACAGGGAGGTCTTTGGGGCTACACCTTC.

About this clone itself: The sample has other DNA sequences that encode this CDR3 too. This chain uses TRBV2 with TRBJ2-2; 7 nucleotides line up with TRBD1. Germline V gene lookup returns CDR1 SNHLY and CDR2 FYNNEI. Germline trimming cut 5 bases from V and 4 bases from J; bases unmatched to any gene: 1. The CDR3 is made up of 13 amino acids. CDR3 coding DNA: TGTGCCAGCAGTCGACAGGGCACCGGGGAGCTGTTTTTT. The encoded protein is CASSRQGTGELFF.